A selection of T cell receptor beta chains follows, all from one sample in a study of vaccination and CD4 T cells after COVID-19. These receptors have no identified antigens. TCRdb recomputed calls from the PCR reads with MiXCR, one row per CDR3 protein. The table records approximately 25,000 distinct CDR3 sequences, about 56% of them present only once. The material sequenced was CD4+ T cells from blood, cultured in vitro. These receptors were collected from a human donor who had recovered from COVID-19. Both conserved end residues are part of each CDR3. The D gene is left open where the match is weak. For some rows the clone size is stated as once, few or many, or as a class when expanded; others skip it.

d_call | j_call | v_call | clone_size | cdr3_nt | cdr3_aa
. | TRBJ2-7 | TRBV20-1 | . | TGCAGTGCTAGATCCCTTTTGGGAGGGACAGGCAAGGACGAGCAGTACTTC | CSARSLLGGTGKDEQYF
. | TRBJ1-4 | TRBV15 | few | TGTGCCACCGGTTATGCTGAAAAACTGTTTTTT | CATGYAEKLFF
TRBD2 | TRBJ2-3 | TRBV7-9 | few | TGTGCCAGCAGCAGACTAGCGGGAGCCCCAGATACGCAGTATTTT | CASSRLAGAPDTQYF
. | TRBJ1-5 | TRBV28 | . | TGTGCCAGCAGTTTCGGGAATAGCAATCAGCCCCAGCATTTT | CASSFGNSNQPQHF
TRBD1 | TRBJ1-1 | TRBV7-9 | few | TGTGCCAGCAGCTTCCGCCAGGGGGCAGATACTGAAGCTTTCTTT | CASSFRQGADTEAFF
TRBD1 | TRBJ1-1 | TRBV28 | . | TGTGCCAGCAGTCGGACAGGTGTCATGAACACTGAAGCTTTCTTT | CASSRTGVMNTEAFF
. | TRBJ2-5 | TRBV7-7 | . | TGTGCTAGCAGCTTGGTTCCCAGTTTGGGGACCCAGTACTTC | CASSLVPSLGTQYF
. | TRBJ1-6 | TRBV18 | . | TGTGCCAGCTCACTAAGACAGGTCTATAATTCACCCCTCCACTTT | CASSLRQVYNSPLHF
TRBD2 | TRBJ2-4 | TRBV15 | . | TGTGCCACGCGGACCGGGGGGGTAAACATTCAGTACTTC | CATRTGGVNIQYF
TRBD1 | TRBJ1-5 | TRBV6-2/TRBV6-3 | few | TGTGCCAGCAGGAGACAGGGAGCTCAGCCCCAGCATTTT | CASRRQGAQPQHF
TRBD2 | TRBJ2-7 | TRBV27 | . | TGTGCCAGCAGTTTATCGCCGGGGCGGGGGGAGCAGTACTTC | CASSLSPGRGEQYF
TRBD1 | TRBJ1-2 | TRBV12-3/TRBV12-4 | . | TGTGCCAGCAGCACCCAGACAGGGGGAATGAGTGGCTACACCTTC | CASSTQTGGMSGYTF
. | TRBJ1-1 | TRBV7-9 | . | TGTGCCAGCAGCTTAAAATATGGGACTGAAGCTTTCTTT | CASSLKYGTEAFF
. | TRBJ1-6 | TRBV27 | few | TGTGCCAGCAGTTTCCCTGGGTCCTCACCCCTCCACTTT | CASSFPGSSPLHF
TRBD1 | TRBJ2-5 | TRBV20-1 | . | TGCAGTGCCGACAGGGTGTCAGTGACCCAGTACTTC | CSADRVSVTQYF
. | TRBJ1-1 | TRBV10-3 | . | TGTGCCATCAGTCAGAACACTGAAGCTTTCTTT | CAISQNTEAFF
TRBD2 | TRBJ2-5 | TRBV4-1 | . | TGCGCCAGCAGCCACACTAGCGAAAAGCAAGAGACCCAGTACTTC | CASSHTSEKQETQYF
. | TRBJ2-2 | TRBV6-1 | . | TGTGCCAGCAGGGGCCCCAACACCGGGGAGCTGTTTTTT | CASRGPNTGELFF
TRBD1 | TRBJ1-5 | TRBV19 | . | TGTGCCAGTAAGGGGCAGGGGGATCAGCCCCAGCATTTT | CASKGQGDQPQHF
. | TRBJ2-7 | TRBV20-1 | . | TGCAGTGCTCCGGCGCTATCGGCCACCTACGAGCAGTACTTC | CSAPALSATYEQYF
. | TRBJ1-2 | TRBV4-1 | . | TGCGCCAGCAGCCAAGCGGGCGCTAACTATGGCTACACCTTC | CASSQAGANYGYTF
TRBD2 | TRBJ2-4 | TRBV20-1 | once | TGCAGTGCTAGTAGGTCTAGCGGGAGGAGCCGGGGCATTCAGTACTTC | CSASRSSGRSRGIQYF
. | TRBJ2-5 | TRBV5-1 | . | TGCGCCAGCGGGACGGGCACCATCACGGGGGAGACCCAGTACTTC | CASGTGTITGETQYF
. | TRBJ2-4 | TRBV6-1 | . | TGTGCCAGCCACAGCGGACTAGCCAAAAACATTCAGTACTTC | CASHSGLAKNIQYF
. | TRBJ1-1 | TRBV7-2 | . | TGTGCCAGCAGCCCCCGGGTCGGGTACACTGAAGCTTTCTTT | CASSPRVGYTEAFF
TRBD1 | TRBJ1-2 | TRBV28 | . | TGTGCCAGCAGTCGGGACAGAAATAACTATGGCTACACCTTC | CASSRDRNNYGYTF
. | TRBJ2-5 | TRBV20-1 | once | TGCAGTGCTAAGTTAGGAACAGGGAGCCAAGAGACCCAGTACTTC | CSAKLGTGSQETQYF
. | TRBJ2-2 | TRBV7-2 | . | TGTGCCAGCAGCCCCCTCGGGGCAGGCGGGGAGCTGTTTTTT | CASSPLGAGGELFF
TRBD1 | TRBJ1-2 | TRBV6-1 | few | TGTGCCAGCAGTGGGACAGGGATAAACTATGGCTACACCTTC | CASSGTGINYGYTF
. | TRBJ2-7 | TRBV15 | . | TGTGCCACCAGCAGCGGGACCCTGGGGTACGAGCAGTACTTC | CATSSGTLGYEQYF
. | TRBJ1-5 | TRBV7-8 | few | TGTGCCAGCAGCTTAACCGACAGAAGCAATCAGCCCCAGCATTTT | CASSLTDRSNQPQHF
. | TRBJ2-7 | TRBV12-2 | . | TGTGCAAGTCGCGCGTATAATCCACAGGGGGCGTACTGGGAGCAGTACTTC | CASRAYNPQGAYWEQYF
TRBD1 | TRBJ1-5 | TRBV7-9 | . | TGTGCCAGCAGCTTAGGCCGGGGTACAGGGGGTCGGAGTCAGCCCCAGCATTTT | CASSLGRGTGGRSQPQHF
. | TRBJ1-1 | TRBV7-9 | . | TGTGCCAGCAGCTTAGTGAGGTTGCCCCAGGGGCGAGGCACTGAAGCTTTCTTT | CASSLVRLPQGRGTEAFF
TRBD1 | TRBJ1-1 | TRBV28 | . | TGTGCCAGCAGTCCCGTAGGCGGAGCCTGGAGGCAGGGGGCTGCTGAAGCTTTCTTT | CASSPVGGAWRQGAAEAFF
. | TRBJ2-3 | TRBV20-1 | . | TGCAGGTTGAGGCGGGCGGGGGATACGCAGTATTTT | CRLRRAGDTQYF
. | TRBJ1-5 | TRBV12-3/TRBV12-4 | . | TGTGCCAGCAGTTTGGACAGCAATCAGCCCCAGCATTTT | CASSLDSNQPQHF
. | TRBJ2-3 | TRBV24-1 | . | TGTGCCACCAGTGAGGCGGTTCTTCGGGGTACGCAGTATTTT | CATSEAVLRGTQYF
. | TRBJ1-1 | TRBV12-3/TRBV12-4 | few | TGTGCCAGCAATTCCCGTCACCATGAAGCTTTCTTT | CASNSRHHEAFF